This note documents a single T cell receptor beta chain sequence. TCRdb fed the 5' RACE reads into MiXCR, producing one record per CDR3 protein. The sample lists 540,000 or so distinct CDR3 sequences; under 25% were seen once. This sample was included in a study of identical twins. The CDR3 is 16 residues long. Germline V gene sequence: CDR1 KGHSH, CDR2 LQKENI. The V gene end was trimmed by 2 bases and the J gene end by 3 bases; junction bases not matched to a gene: 5. A further study also used this sample, focusing on yellow fever vaccine responses in identical twins.

The TCR was taken from a woman between 18 and 30 years old in good health. The V call is TRBV18, the J call TRBJ2-3, with TRBD2 matching 10 bases. Sequenced material: CD4+ T cells sorted from blood. The CDR3 loop is CASSPASGGVTDTQYF. The CDR3 DNA reads as TGTGCCAGCTCACCAGCTAGCGGGGGAGTAACAGATACGCAGTATTTT.